The entry below describes one T cell receptor beta chain. This CDR3 contains 17 residues. This sample is drawn from a study of blood T cells in healthy people across ages. Each sample had at least 6.5 million PBMCs isolated. The authors ran a second PCR of roughly 6 to 12 cycles using a sample-barcoded 5' primer and a J-beta primer mix. TCRdb ran MiXCR on the 5' RACE reads and lists one entry per CDR3 protein. This table has approximately 800,000 distinct CDR3 sequences, around 62% appearing once. Sequenced sample: blood. V usage is TRBV21-1 and J usage is TRBJ2-6; the DNA was not used to check the table's D call, TRBD2. TRBV21-1 is flagged as a pseudogene. The clonotype originates from a man aged 25-45 years in good health. Written as DNA, the CDR3 is TGTGCCAGCAGCAAATGGGACTTCTCCTCTGGGGCCAACGTCCTGACTTTC. Translated: CASSKWDFSSGANVLTF.